This TCR beta chain was sequenced during a study of PD-L1 blockade in urothelial cancer. Study overall: Blood samples had a median of around 150,000 T cells.

Looked up from germline, CDR1 is SQVTM and CDR2 is ANQGSEA. Between the trimmed V and J ends, which lost 7 bases and 3 bases, there was a span of 12 bases. The length of the CDR3 is 12 residues. Assay: immunoSEQ multiplex PCR; the TCRdb copy retains only in-frame clones and omits some. The data hold around 100,000 clones, with around 89% observed a single time. Time point noted: pretreatment peripheral blood. The chain combines TRBV29-1 with TRBJ2-5; D perhaps matches TRBD1 (6 bases). The sample was PBMCs, taken around atezolizumab (anti-PD-L1) treatment. This sequence was found in a man aged 55-75 years with urothelial cancer. The CDR3 sequence is CSGLTGEETQYF. The CDR3 DNA follows: TGCAGCGGGTTGACAGGCGAAGAGACCCAGTACTTC. The full variable domain, with the rest looked up from reference TRBV29-1 and TRBJ2-5, is SAVISQKPSRDICQRGTSLTIQCQVDSQVTMMFWYRQQPGQSLTLIATANQGSEATYESGFVIDKFPISRPNLTFSTLTVSNMSPEDSSIYLCSGLTGEETQYFGPGTRLLVL.